One and the same sample provided the 16 T cell receptor beta chains below, sequenced in a study of blood T cell repertoires in COVID-19. Produced via immunoSEQ multiplex PCR; TCRdb's table is partial and in-frame only. The table records tens of thousands of clones, over 60% of them present only once. Sequencing used peripheral blood. Every receptor here comes from a woman older than 75 with active or convalescent COVID-19.

To note about this clone: Other DNA sequences of this sample code for an identical CDR3. The chain employs TRBV11-2 and TRBJ2-5, with D maybe TRBD1 (6 bases). Trimming removed 6 bases at V and 1 base at J, with 18 bases between. Germline CDR1 reads SGHAT; CDR2 reads FQNNGV. The CDR3 has 16 residues. DNA of the CDR3: TGTGCCAGCAGTTCTCCTAGTGGGGGCTCCCAAGAGACCCAGTACTTC. Translation gives CASSSPSGGSQETQYF.

The chain has TRBV28 and TRBJ1-2; 8 bases agree with TRBD1. The V gene end was trimmed by 5 bases and the J gene end by 4 bases; junction bases not matched to a gene: 15. Germline assignment: CDR1 MDHEN and CDR2 SYDVKM. CDR3 length equals 17 residues. The DNA of the CDR3 is TGTGCCAGCAGTCGGACTGGGACCGGGACAGGCATCTATGGCTACACCTTC. Its translation: CASSRTGTGTGIYGYTF.

This chain connects TRBV9 to TRBJ2-7; a weak D match, TRBD2 (5 bases). V lost 0 bases to trimming and J lost 3 bases, with 10 bases between them. Looked up from germline, CDR1 is SGDLS and CDR2 is YYNGEE. The CDR3 is 14 amino acids. The CDR3 bases are TGTGCCAGCAGCGTAGGCGGCGGACTCTACGAGCAGTACTTC. Translated: CASSVGGGLYEQYF.

J is TRBJ1-1 and V is TRBV7-9; tentatively, D is TRBD1 (5 bases). With 5 bases removed from V and 0 bases from J, the gap between germline ends came to 16 bases. Germline loops: CDR1 SEHNR, CDR2 FQNEAQ (reference sequence). The CDR3 covers 16 residues. As DNA, the CDR3 is TGTGCCAGCAGCCCCCTCGCAGGGCCGATGAACACTGAAGCTTTCTTT. Its translation is CASSPLAGPMNTEAFF.

The chain links TRBV5-1 to TRBJ1-1; weak D call: TRBD1 (6 bases). The V gene's germline CDR1 is SGHRS and CDR2 YFSETQ. Deletions cut 3 bases from V and 4 bases from J, with 13 bases between. This CDR3 region has 14 residues. The CDR3 bases are TGCGCCAGCAGCTCGGACAGCCCGAGCACTGAAGCTTTCTTT. Translated: CASSSDSPSTEAFF.

This chain links TRBV6-2 or TRBV6-3 with TRBJ1-1; TRBD1 matches at 10 bases. The ends lost 5 bases at V and 6 bases at J; junction bases unmatched: 6. This CDR3 comprises 14 residues. CDR1 is MNHEY, CDR2 SVGEGT, per germline. The CDR3 loop reads CASSRDRGKPEAFF. In DNA, the CDR3 is TGTGCCAGCAGTCGGGACAGGGGAAAACCTGAAGCTTTCTTT.

The V call is TRBV5-5, the J call TRBJ1-4, with 8 nucleotides matching TRBD1. The CDR3 sequence is 14 residues long. Germline V gene lookup returns CDR1 SGHKS and CDR2 YYEKEE (reference sequence). After removal of 2 bases from V and 6 bases from J, the junction contained 3 bases not matched to a gene. The CDR3, as DNA: TGTGCCAGCAGCTTTCCGGGACAGGATGAAAAACTGTTTTTT. Its translation: CASSFPGQDEKLFF.

The chain links TRBV5-1 to TRBJ1-1; the D gene is possibly TRBD1 (6 bases). The V end lost 3 bases, the J end lost 1 base, and 16 bases lay between the germline ends. From germline, CDR1 is SGHRS and CDR2 YFSETQ. This CDR3 has 16 amino acids. The CDR3 DNA follows: TGCGCCAGCAGCTCCGGACAGCCCTTTCAGAACACTGAAGCTTTCTTT. Its translation is CASSSGQPFQNTEAFF. The variable domain in full, with the rest retrieved from reference TRBV5-1 and TRBJ1-1, is KAGVTQTPRYLIKTRGQQVTLSCSPISGHRSVSWYQQTPGQGLQFLFEYFSETQRNKGNFPGRFSGRQFSNSRSEMNVSTLELGDSALYLCASSSGQPFQNTEAFFGQGTRLTVV.

The CDR3 here is CASGSWTSGAGETQYF. Here the CDR3 DNA reads TGTGCTAGTGGTTCCTGGACTAGCGGGGCCGGGGAGACCCAGTACTTC. The rearrangement links TRBV12-5 to TRBJ2-5; 12 nucleotides match TRBD2. V shed 4 bases, J shed 5 bases, and the junction held 8 bases outside the gene matches. CDR1 is LGHNT and CDR2 is FRNRAP in the germline V gene. The CDR3 is made up of 16 amino acids.

The chain recombines TRBV5-6 with TRBJ1-6, with a weak D call TRBD1 (5 bases). V lost 3 bases, J lost 10 bases, and 14 bases lay in between. Germline V gene data show CDR1 as SGHDT and CDR2 as YYEEEE. This CDR3 has 14 amino acids. CDR3 nucleotides: TGTGCCAGCAGCTCCCCAGGGTATGGCTCACCCCTCCACTTT. Encoded protein: CASSSPGYGSPLHF.

The CDR3 nucleotides read TGTGCCACCCAAGGGCGAGCGGGGAAGACAGATACGCAGTATTTT. Translating it yields CATQGRAGKTDTQYF. The gene calls are TRBV6-5 and TRBJ2-3, with TRBD2 identical over 7 bases. The CDR3 runs to 15 residues. CDR1 is MNHEY, CDR2 SVGAGI, per germline. Trimming at V came to 10 bases and at J to 3 bases, leaving 13 bases not matched to a gene.

The chain uses TRBV12-3 or TRBV12-4 and TRBJ2-7; 7 bases map to TRBD1. The CDR3 has 13 amino acids. V gave up 3 bases and J gave up 6 bases; unmatched junction bases: 5. The CDR3 DNA is TGTGCCAGCAGTTTGACGACAGGGTTCGAGCAGTACTTC. Its protein product is CASSLTTGFEQYF.

This chain connects TRBV9 to TRBJ2-3; D is possibly TRBD2 (5 bases). Per the germline V gene, CDR1 is SGDLS and CDR2 is YYNGEE. Trimming stripped 3 bases from V and 1 base from J, with 9 bases between. CDR3 length equals 14 residues. This chain's CDR3 is CASSGLSGTDTQYF. CDR3 DNA: TGTGCCAGCAGCGGACTTAGCGGCACAGATACGCAGTATTTT.

The chain joins TRBV30 to TRBJ2-5; tentatively, D is TRBD1 (6 bases). The CDR3 loop spans 13 amino acids. V was cut by 3 bases and J by 5 bases, with 13 bases left in between. Germline CDR1 GTSNPN, CDR2 SVGIG (reference sequence). CDR3 DNA sequence: TGTGCCTGGAGGACAGGAGGTTTTGAGACCCAGTACTTC. The encoded protein is CAWRTGGFETQYF.

The V call is TRBV7-2, the J call TRBJ1-5; possibly TRBD1 for D (6 bases). The germline V and J ends were trimmed by 5 bases and 4 bases, with 9 bases remaining between them. The germline V gene encodes CDR1 SGHTA and CDR2 FQGNSA. The CDR3 has 13 amino acids. The CDR3 loop reads CASSQQGNQPQHF. The CDR3 DNA reads TGTGCCAGCAGCCAGCAGGGGAATCAGCCCCAGCATTTT.

The table lists this clone with a few counts. The identical CDR3 is also encoded by other nucleotide sequences in the sample. This chain joins TRBV5-1 and TRBJ1-4, with unresolved D. This CDR3 spans 14 amino acids. Trimming shortened V by 0 bases and J by 4 bases, and 7 bases separated the two germline ends. Germline CDR1 and CDR2: SGHRS and YFSETQ. This chain's CDR3 is CASSLGQNNEKLFF. CDR3 bases: TGCGCCAGCAGCTTGGGTCAGAATAATGAAAAACTGTTTTTT.